This is a list of T cell receptor beta chains from one sample in a study of T-cell reconstitution after alpha-beta-depleted transplantation in children. TCRdb used MiXCR to reprocess the PCR reads, holding one entry per CDR3 protein. The top ten clones hold about 14% of a sample with more than 400,000 distinct CDR3 sequences, roughly 10% of them seen once. Here the sequenced sample was PBMCs, mostly from graft donor cells, taken 180 days after TCRalphabeta/CD19-depleted stem cell transplant. The receptors originated from a female patient aged 2-9 years who had a stem cell transplant for aplastic anemia, so the T cells may come from the graft donor. Both conserved end residues are part of each CDR3. A D gene is named only where the DNA matches it firmly. Only part of the rows carry a size: once, few, many, or a class if the clone is expanded.

J: TRBJ1-2
V: TRBV6-5
D: TRBD1
size: .
CDR3: CASSYSPDRGGYGYTF
DNA: TGTGCCAGCAGTTACTCCCCCGACAGGGGAGGCTATGGCTACACCTTC

J: TRBJ2-1
V: TRBV28
D: TRBD2
size: .
CDR3: CASSLWAGGMNEQFF
DNA: TGTGCCAGCAGTTTATGGGCGGGAGGGATGAATGAGCAGTTCTTC

J: TRBJ2-1
V: TRBV7-6
D: .
size: few
CDR3: CASSPGPWGGKWDNEQFF
DNA: TGTGCCAGCAGCCCCGGCCCGTGGGGGGGCAAATGGGACAATGAGCAGTTCTTC

J: TRBJ1-2
V: TRBV12-3/TRBV12-4
D: .
size: .
CDR3: CASSFSGGAGGYTF
DNA: TGTGCCAGCAGTTTTTCGGGGGGCGCCGGTGGCTACACCTTC

J: TRBJ2-2
V: TRBV4-2
D: .
size: many
CDR3: CASSHRGGGELFF
DNA: TGTGCCAGCAGCCACCGAGGGGGCGGGGAGCTGTTTTTT

J: TRBJ2-2
V: TRBV28
D: TRBD1
size: .
CDR3: CAVPRDRGFAGELFF
DNA: TGTGCCGTACCAAGAGACAGGGGATTCGCCGGGGAGCTGTTTTTT

J: TRBJ2-2
V: TRBV9
D: .
size: .
CDR3: CASSRGPNTGELFF
DNA: TGTGCCAGCAGCAGAGGCCCGAACACCGGGGAGCTGTTTTTT

J: TRBJ2-5
V: TRBV5-4
D: .
size: few
CDR3: CASSPRGGRVAQETQYF
DNA: TGTGCCAGCAGCCCCCGTGGTGGCAGGGTGGCCCAAGAGACCCAGTACTTC

J: TRBJ2-1
V: TRBV5-5
D: TRBD2
size: .
CDR3: CASSLPGLVSEQFF
DNA: TGTGCCAGCAGCTTACCGGGACTAGTTTCTGAGCAGTTCTTC

J: TRBJ2-2
V: TRBV6-2/TRBV6-3
D: .
size: .
CDR3: CASSTGPGRTGELFF
DNA: TGTGCCAGCAGTACCGGGCCAGGGAGGACCGGGGAGCTGTTTTTT

J: TRBJ2-2
V: TRBV7-2
D: TRBD1
size: .
CDR3: CASSSGPRGGELFF
DNA: TGTGCCAGCAGCTCAGGGCCCAGGGGGGGGGAGCTGTTTTTT

J: TRBJ1-3
V: TRBV30
D: .
size: many
CDR3: CACEPGQTFSGNTIYF
DNA: TGTGCCTGCGAACCGGGACAAACTTTCTCTGGAAACACCATATATTTT

J: TRBJ2-3
V: TRBV19
D: .
size: .
CDR3: CASSPTRSGTSTDTQYF
DNA: TGTGCCAGTAGCCCTACCCGGAGTGGTACTAGCACAGATACGCAGTATTTT

J: TRBJ2-6
V: TRBV29-1
D: TRBD1
size: .
CDR3: CSDTDRAGANVLTF
DNA: TGCAGCGACACGGACAGGGCTGGGGCCAACGTCCTGACTTTC

J: TRBJ2-5
V: TRBV20-1
D: TRBD2
size: many
CDR3: CSAPGLAGSLGGETQYF
DNA: TGCAGTGCTCCCGGACTAGCGGGGAGCTTGGGGGGGGAGACCCAGTACTTC

J: TRBJ1-5
V: TRBV12-3/TRBV12-4
D: .
size: few
CDR3: CASSRAKRQGPQHF
DNA: TGTGCCAGCAGTCGCGCTAAACGTCAGGGGCCCCAGCATTTT

J: TRBJ1-2
V: TRBV7-9
D: TRBD1
size: .
CDR3: CASSLTGEDHGYTF
DNA: TGTGCCAGCAGCTTAACAGGGGAGGATCATGGCTACACCTTC

J: TRBJ1-2
V: TRBV12-3/TRBV12-4
D: .
size: few
CDR3: CASTQSDRFGFGANYGYTF
DNA: TGTGCCAGCACCCAGTCTGATAGGTTCGGTTTTGGAGCTAACTATGGCTACACCTTC

J: TRBJ2-7
V: TRBV5-1
D: .
size: few
CDR3: CASSLSPGSLSYEQYF
DNA: TGCGCCAGCAGCCTCTCCCCCGGGTCCCTCTCCTACGAGCAGTACTTC

J: TRBJ2-3
V: TRBV9
D: .
size: many
CDR3: CASSPPGSRRADTQYF
DNA: TGTGCCAGCAGCCCCCCCGGGAGCCGAAGGGCAGATACGCAGTATTTT

J: TRBJ2-2
V: TRBV19
D: .
size: .
CDR3: CASRTLNTGELFF
DNA: TGTGCCAGTAGAACCCTCAACACCGGGGAGCTGTTTTTT

J: TRBJ1-2
V: TRBV10-3
D: .
size: few
CDR3: CAISIQGPANYGYTF
DNA: TGTGCCATCAGCATACAGGGTCCAGCTAACTATGGCTACACCTTC

J: TRBJ1-1
V: TRBV27
D: .
size: .
CDR3: CASSPNVGGRGLAAFF
DNA: TGTGCCAGCAGCCCGAACGTGGGGGGCAGGGGCCTCGCAGCTTTCTTT

J: TRBJ2-7
V: TRBV6-2/TRBV6-3
D: TRBD2
size: .
CDR3: CASSYPGRLAGDEQYF
DNA: TGTGCCAGCAGTTATCCCGGTCGACTAGCGGGAGACGAGCAGTACTTC

J: TRBJ1-2
V: TRBV5-1
D: .
size: few
CDR3: CASSLERQASFYGYTF
DNA: TGCGCCAGCAGCTTAGAGCGACAGGCCTCCTTCTATGGCTACACCTTC

J: TRBJ2-1
V: TRBV4-3
D: TRBD2
size: .
CDR3: CASSQESGLAGVNEQFF
DNA: TGCGCCAGCAGCCAAGAGTCGGGACTAGCGGGAGTCAATGAGCAGTTCTTC

J: TRBJ2-1
V: TRBV28
D: TRBD2
size: few
CDR3: CASSWLGTSGRVRQFF
DNA: TGTGCCAGCAGTTGGCTCGGGACTAGCGGGAGAGTTCGGCAGTTCTTC

J: TRBJ1-5
V: TRBV28
D: .
size: .
CDR3: CASGAGPQHF
DNA: TGTGCCAGCGGTGCAGGGCCCCAGCATTTT

J: TRBJ2-1
V: TRBV4-3
D: .
size: .
CDR3: CASSQDHSISRNEQFF
DNA: TGCGCCAGCAGCCAAGATCACTCAATTTCTAGGAATGAGCAGTTCTTC

J: TRBJ2-5
V: TRBV5-1
D: .
size: few
CDR3: CASSLGQGFGTQYF
DNA: TGCGCCAGCAGCTTGGGGCAGGGGTTTGGGACCCAGTACTTC

J: TRBJ1-2
V: TRBV28
D: .
size: .
CDR3: CASRRFRDGDNYGYTF
DNA: TGTGCCAGCAGAAGATTCCGGGACGGAGATAACTATGGCTACACCTTC

J: TRBJ2-3
V: TRBV29-1
D: TRBD2
size: .
CDR3: CSVPTSGGNTDTQYF
DNA: TGCAGCGTCCCGACTAGCGGGGGTAACACAGATACGCAGTATTTT

J: TRBJ1-6
V: TRBV6-1
D: .
size: .
CDR3: CASKGGRDNSPLHF
DNA: TGTGCCAGCAAAGGAGGGCGAGATAATTCACCCCTCCACTTT

J: TRBJ2-2
V: TRBV19
D: .
size: .
CDR3: CASSIKGIGELFF
DNA: TGTGCCAGTAGTATTAAGGGAATCGGGGAGCTGTTTTTT

J: TRBJ2-5
V: TRBV15
D: .
size: few
CDR3: CATSRRITATLGETQYF
DNA: TGTGCCACCAGCAGAAGAATCACAGCCACATTGGGGGAGACCCAGTACTTC

J: TRBJ2-7
V: TRBV5-1
D: .
size: many
CDR3: CASTRDGPYEQYF
DNA: TGCGCCAGCACCAGGGACGGACCCTACGAGCAGTACTTC

J: TRBJ2-5
V: TRBV29-1
D: TRBD1
size: few
CDR3: CSVDGQGVPQYF
DNA: TGCAGCGTTGACGGACAGGGAGTGCCCCAGTACTTC

J: TRBJ2-7
V: TRBV7-6
D: TRBD2
size: .
CDR3: CASSLMLSSGRAEYEQYF
DNA: TGTGCCAGCAGCTTAATGTTGTCTAGCGGGAGGGCCGAGTACGAGCAGTACTTC

J: TRBJ2-5
V: TRBV24-1
D: .
size: many
CDR3: CATSDRDSASLETQYF
DNA: TGTGCCACCAGTGACCGTGACTCGGCGTCTCTAGAGACCCAGTACTTC